This TCR beta chain was found in a study of beta chain features in type 1 diabetes. Concerning this clone: Its antigen remains unknown.

This CDR3 spans 13 amino acids. Trimming stripped 6 bases from V and 7 bases from J, with 15 bases between. Germline V lookup: CDR1 LNHDA, CDR2 SQIVND (reference sequence). Study-level results: Patients with type 1 diabetes showed fewer VDJ junction insertions and more deletions.

Sequenced material consisted of expressed TCRB transcripts (all of the isolated RNA was reverse transcribed). Produced via immunoSEQ multiplex PCR; TCRdb's table is partial and in-frame only. The data contain 250,000 to 350,000 clones, less than 15% of them singletons. What was sequenced was central memory CD4+ T cells from blood. This chain uses TRBV19 with TRBJ1-2; D possibly corresponds to TRBD1 (5 bases). This receptor was obtained from a man aged 25 to 40 in good health. In nucleotides, the CDR3 is TGTGCCAGTAGCACCCAGGGCCTCATTGGCTACACCTTC. Residues: CASSTQGLIGYTF. Filled out from reference TRBV19 and TRBJ1-2, the complete variable domain reads DGGITQSPKYLFRKEGQNVTLSCEQNLNHDAMYWYRQDPGQGLRLIYYSQIVNDFQKGDIAEGYSVSREKKESFPLTVTSAQKNPTAFYLCASSTQGLIGYTFGSGTRLTVV.